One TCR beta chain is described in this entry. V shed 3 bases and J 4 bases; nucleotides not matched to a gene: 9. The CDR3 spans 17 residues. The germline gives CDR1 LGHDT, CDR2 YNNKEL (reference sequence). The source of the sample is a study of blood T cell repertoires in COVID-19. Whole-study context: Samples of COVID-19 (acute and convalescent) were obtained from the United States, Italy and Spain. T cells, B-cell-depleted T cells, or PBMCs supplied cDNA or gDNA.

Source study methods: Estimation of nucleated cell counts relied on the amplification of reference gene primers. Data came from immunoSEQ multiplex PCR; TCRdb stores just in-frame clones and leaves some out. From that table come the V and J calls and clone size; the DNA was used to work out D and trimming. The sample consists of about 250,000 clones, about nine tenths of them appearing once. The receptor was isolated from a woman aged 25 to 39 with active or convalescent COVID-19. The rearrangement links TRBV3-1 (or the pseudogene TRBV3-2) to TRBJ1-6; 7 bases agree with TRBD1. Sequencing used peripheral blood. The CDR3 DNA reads TGTGCCAGCAGCCACCCACAGGGGAGTATTTATAATTCACCCCTCCACTTT. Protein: CASSHPQGSIYNSPLHF.